Below are 22 T cell receptor beta chains sequenced from a single sample in a study of control samples from healthy donors and cancer patients. Sequencing was performed with immunoSEQ multiplex PCR; in TCRdb, only in-frame clones are kept and a portion is missing. The sample carries around 96,000 clones, more than 85% recorded once. Sequencing used blood. These receptors came from a man aged 18-30 years in good health.

This clone appeared a single time. This chain uses TRBV7-2 with TRBJ2-2; 7 bases are a match to TRBD1. CDR1 SGHTA and CDR2 FQGNSA come from the germline V gene. This CDR3 has 16 amino acids. Trimming removed 5 bases from V and 4 bases from J; junction bases left unmatched: 10. CDR3 amino acids: CASSLMGGQATGELFF. CDR3 nucleotide sequence: TGTGCCAGCAGCCTTATGGGCGGACAGGCCACCGGGGAGCTGTTTTTT.

V usage is TRBV27 and J usage is TRBJ1-5; TRBD1 matches 7 bases. The CDR3 has 14 residues. Germline V CDR1 and CDR2: MNHEY, SMNVEV (reference sequence). The V and J ends lost 7 bases and 0 bases, in that order; junction bases with no gene match: 3. This CDR3 reads CASKPGGSNQPQHF. CDR3 sequence (DNA): TGTGCCAGCAAACCAGGGGGTAGCAATCAGCCCCAGCATTTT.

The chain couples TRBV29-1 to TRBJ1-2; D is unclear. The germline V gene has CDR1 SQVTM and CDR2 ANQGSEA. This CDR3 comprises 14 residues. V was clipped by 2 bases and J by 6 bases, with 16 bases between them. The CDR3 here is CSVENPQERNGYTF. Written as DNA, the CDR3 is TGCAGCGTTGAAAACCCTCAGGAAAGGAATGGCTACACCTTC.

CDR3 nucleotides: TGTGCCAGCAGCGTAGCGGGGGTCGGTGAGCAGTTCTTC. This gives the protein CASSVAGVGEQFF. The chain carries TRBV9 and TRBJ2-1; tentatively, D is TRBD2 (6 bases). The V end lost 0 bases, the J end lost 9 bases, and 10 bases lay between the germline ends. This CDR3 spans 13 amino acids. Germline V gives CDR1 SGDLS, CDR2 YYNGEE. Looking up the rest from reference TRBV9 and TRBJ2-1 gives the full variable domain: DSGVTQTPKHLITATGQRVTLRCSPRSGDLSVYWYQQSLDQGLQFLIQYYNGEERAKGNILERFSAQQFPDLHSELNLSSLELGDSALYFCASSVAGVGEQFFGPGTRLTVL.

This clone was seen only a few times. This chain joins TRBV7-2 and TRBJ2-7, with TRBD2 identical over 8 bases. The J segment lost 5 bases and the V segment lost 5 bases, leaving 8 bases of the junction unmatched. Germline values: CDR1 SGHTA, CDR2 FQGNSA. The CDR3 consists of 14 residues. Written as DNA, the CDR3 is TGTGCCAGCAGCCCTGGACTAGCACCGGACGAGCAGTACTTC. Encoded protein: CASSPGLAPDEQYF.

The J gene is TRBJ1-6, the V gene TRBV6-1; no clear D. Trimming removed 2 bases from V and 5 bases from J, with 1 base in between. Germline loops: CDR1 MNHNS, CDR2 SASEGT. CDR3 length: 12 amino acids. This CDR3 reads CASSEHNSPLHF. CDR3 DNA sequence: TGTGCCAGCAGTGAACATAATTCACCCCTCCACTTT.

The CDR3 region is CASSPRTGNTGELFF. CDR3 nucleotide sequence: TGTGCCAGCTCACCCCGGACAGGGAACACCGGGGAGCTGTTTTTT. V usage is TRBV18 and J usage is TRBJ2-2; 7 bases match TRBD1. Looked up from germline, CDR1 is KGHSH and CDR2 is LQKENI. This CDR3 contains 15 residues. The junction had 2 bases not matched to a gene; V was cut back by 3 bases and J by 1 base.

The rearrangement links TRBV30 to TRBJ1-1; D call uncertain. The CDR3 runs 12 residues. Looked up from germline, CDR1 is GTSNPN and CDR2 is SVGIG (reference sequence). With 4 bases removed from V and 7 bases from J, the gap between germline ends came to 13 bases. CDR3 in amino acids: CAWTPGSLEAFF. CDR3 DNA: TGTGCCTGGACCCCGGGGTCCCTTGAAGCTTTCTTT.

Regarding this clone: The same CDR3 can be traced to other DNA sequences in this sample. The V and J genes are TRBV5-6 and TRBJ1-1; D unclear. CDR3 size: 13 residues. In germline, CDR1 is SGHDT, CDR2 YYEEEE. Trimming took off 4 bases at V and 1 base at J, with 8 bases between the two ends. CDR3 loop: CASSPGQNTEAFF. The DNA for the CDR3 is TGTGCCAGCAGCCCGGGTCAGAACACTGAAGCTTTCTTT.

This rearrangement joins TRBV6-5 to TRBJ1-1; D remains unclear. V was pared by 0 bases and J by 0 bases, with 8 bases between. CDR3 length: 15 amino acids. Germline CDR1 reads MNHEY; CDR2 reads SVGAGI. The CDR3 nucleotides read TGTGCCAGCAGTTACTCTGGGGAAGTGAACACTGAAGCTTTCTTT. Translating gives CASSYSGEVNTEAFF.

The chain couples TRBV29-1 to TRBJ2-7; the D is unclear. CDR1 and CDR2 from the germline V gene are SQVTM and ANQGSEA. Trimming stripped 7 bases from V and 2 bases from J, with 12 bases between. This CDR3 is built from 12 residues. In nucleotides, the CDR3 is TGCAGCGCCTTCGACGGAGCCTACGAGCAGTACTTC. This translates into CSAFDGAYEQYF.

The CDR3 region is CASSARADSYEQYF. CDR3 in DNA: TGTGCCAGCAGTGCCCGAGCGGACTCCTACGAGCAGTACTTC. The chain combines TRBV6-4 with TRBJ2-7; D is perhaps TRBD2 (5 bases). Germline CDR1 is MRHNA and CDR2 is SNTAGT. With 4 bases removed from V and 0 bases from J, the gap between germline ends came to 10 bases. This CDR3 has 14 amino acids.

The J gene is TRBJ1-2, the V gene TRBV18, with 9 bases matching TRBD1. J lost 5 bases, V lost 4 bases, and 8 bases had no gene match. CDR3 length: 15 residues. Germline lookup yields CDR1 KGHSH and CDR2 LQKENI. CDR3 amino acids: CASSRDRGFNYGYTF. The CDR3 nucleotides read TGTGCCAGCTCACGAGACAGGGGGTTTAATTATGGCTACACCTTC.

The chain joins TRBV5-1 to TRBJ1-2; maybe TRBD1 (5 bases). V lost 5 bases to trimming and J lost 7 bases, with 15 bases between them. The CDR3 runs 13 residues. The germline CDR1 and CDR2 sequences are SGHRS and YFSETQ. CDR3 sequence reads: CASSEGGGRGYTF. The CDR3, as DNA: TGCGCCAGCAGTGAAGGTGGGGGACGTGGCTACACCTTC.

This chain uses TRBV5-1 with TRBJ2-1; 7 bases agree with TRBD1. CDR3 length: 16 amino acids. After removal of 3 bases from V and 6 bases from J, the junction contained 12 bases not matched to a gene. Germline V gene lookup returns CDR1 SGHRS and CDR2 YFSETQ. The CDR3 DNA follows: TGCGCCAGCAGCTCCCCAGAGAGGGGGCTGGGCAATGAGCAGTTCTTC. It yields the protein CASSSPERGLGNEQFF. The whole variable domain, remainder taken from reference TRBV5-1 and TRBJ2-1, is KAGVTQTPRYLIKTRGQQVTLSCSPISGHRSVSWYQQTPGQGLQFLFEYFSETQRNKGNFPGRFSGRQFSNSRSEMNVSTLELGDSALYLCASSSPERGLGNEQFFGPGTRLTVL.

The rearrangement links TRBV5-6 to TRBJ2-5; 7 bases match TRBD2. Germline lookup yields CDR1 SGHDT and CDR2 YYEEEE. The CDR3 runs to 14 residues. Losses at the gene ends were 1 base for V and 4 bases for J; bases not matched to a gene: 4. The CDR3 loop reads CASSLSLAGETQYF. The CDR3 bases are TGTGCCAGCAGCTTGAGTTTAGCGGGAGAGACCCAGTACTTC.

The chain combines TRBV6-2 or TRBV6-3 with TRBJ1-1, with unresolved D. CDR3 size: 14 residues. V lost 4 bases and J lost 1, with 10 bases in between. Germline CDR1 and CDR2: MNHEY and SVGEGT. DNA for the CDR3: TGTGCCAGCAGTTTAAACAGCCCGAACACTGAAGCTTTCTTT. As protein: CASSLNSPNTEAFF.

This clone came up once. The rearrangement joins TRBV29-1 to TRBJ1-2, with 7 nucleotides matching TRBD1. Germline V gives CDR1 SQVTM, CDR2 ANQGSEA. The CDR3 has 13 residues. After removal of 6 bases from V and 3 bases from J, the junction contained 7 bases not matched to a gene. The CDR3 bases are TGCAGCGTCCTTCAGGGGGAAGACTATGGCTACACCTTC. Translated: CSVLQGEDYGYTF.

This clone appeared a single time. The chain carries TRBV7-6 and TRBJ2-7; the match to TRBD1 covers 12 bases. V lost 5 bases and J lost 5; bases outside the gene matches: 7. This CDR3 spans 15 amino acids. From germline, CDR1 is SGHVS and CDR2 FNYEAQ. In nucleotides, the CDR3 is TGTGCCAGCAGCCAGCCGGGACAGGGGGCCCACGAGCAGTACTTC. Its translation is CASSQPGQGAHEQYF.

This clone has a single count. This sample includes further DNA sequences coding for the same CDR3. This chain uses TRBV12-3 or TRBV12-4 with TRBJ1-1, with D uncertain. CDR3 size: 12 residues. V was clipped by 9 bases and J by 4 bases, with 12 bases between them. The CDR3 DNA is TGTGCCAGTTCGCCCTGGGGCACTGAAGCTTTCTTT. This codes for CASSPWGTEAFF.

V usage is TRBV21-1 and J usage is TRBJ2-7; TRBD1 is the table's D call and was not checked against the DNA. TRBV21-1 constitutes a pseudogene. The CDR3 is 17 amino acids. The CDR3 loop reads CASSKDIDRIGSYEQYF. In DNA form, the CDR3 reads TGTGCCAGCAGCAAAGATATAGACAGGATCGGGTCCTACGAGCAGTACTTC.

The CDR3 region has the DNA TGTGCCTGGAGTGTTCTACCAGGACAGGGCCTTTATGGCTACACCTTC. Residues: CAWSVLPGQGLYGYTF. This chain links TRBV30 with TRBJ1-2, with 8 bases aligning to TRBD1. Germline V gives CDR1 GTSNPN, CDR2 SVGIG (reference sequence). After removal of 0 bases from V and 5 bases from J, the junction contained 11 bases not matched to a gene. The CDR3 is 16 amino acids.